The 12 T cell receptor beta chains below come from one sample, sequenced in a study of blood T cell repertoires in COVID-19. Measured with immunoSEQ multiplex PCR; TCRdb has only the in-frame clones, and not every one. The sample has roughly 150,000 clones, around 87% seen once. Input material: peripheral blood. The receptor source for this set is a woman aged 80 or over with COVID-19, enrolled during active disease.

On this clone itself: This same CDR3 is encoded by further DNA sequences in the sample. DNA for the CDR3: TGTGCCAGCAGCTCTCTAGCGGGAGGGCCGGCCAGGGAGCTGTTTTTT. It codes for CASSSLAGGPARELFF. This chain uses TRBV7-3 with TRBJ2-2; 12 bases line up with TRBD2. The germline gives CDR1 SGHTA, CDR2 FQGTGA. V trimming: 4 bases; J trimming: 9 bases; junction bases outside the gene matches: 9. CDR3 size: 16 residues.

The chain has TRBV7-9 and TRBJ1-1; 7 bases map to TRBD1. The CDR3 contains 15 residues. Germline CDR1 reads SEHNR; CDR2 reads FQNEAQ (reference sequence). V was clipped by 6 bases and J by 2 bases; unmatched bases: 9. The CDR3 spells CASRPRTGVNTEAFF. The DNA of the CDR3 is TGTGCCAGCAGACCACGGACAGGAGTTAACACTGAAGCTTTCTTT.

The rearrangement links TRBV7-9 to TRBJ2-7; 11 nucleotides match TRBD2. Trimming cost V 5 bases and J 10 bases; bases outside gene matches: 16. Germline V gives CDR1 SEHNR, CDR2 FQNEAQ (reference sequence). The CDR3 spans 16 residues. For the CDR3, the DNA is TGTGCCAGCAGCGCGCCCGGGACTAGCGGATTCCCCGGCCAGTACTTC. As protein: CASSAPGTSGFPGQYF.

The chain uses TRBV7-2 and TRBJ2-3, with 12 bases identical to TRBD2. V lost 5 bases, J lost 2 bases, and 5 bases stayed unmatched. CDR1 and CDR2 (germline): SGHTA, FQGNSA. CDR3 size: 16 residues. Here the CDR3 DNA reads TGTGCCAGCAGCGTACTAGCGGGAGGCTTCACAGATACGCAGTATTTT. The encoded protein is CASSVLAGGFTDTQYF.

The chain recombines TRBV6-5 with TRBJ2-2; 13 nucleotides line up with TRBD2. The ends lost 2 bases at V and 7 bases at J; junction bases unmatched: 4. The CDR3 has 16 amino acids. Looked up from germline, CDR1 is MNHEY and CDR2 is SVGAGI. DNA for the CDR3: TGTGCCAGCAGTTACCTACTAGCGGGAGGGAGCGGGGAGCTGTTTTTT. Amino acids: CASSYLLAGGSGELFF.

V usage is TRBV11-1 and J usage is TRBJ2-5, with TRBD1 matching over 8 bases. The CDR3 has 15 residues. Germline values: CDR1 SGHAT, CDR2 FQDESV (reference sequence). With V trimmed by 1 base and J by 5 bases, 6 bases remained unmatched. CDR3 amino acids: CASSLVTGGYETQYF. Written as DNA, the CDR3 is TGTGCCAGCAGCTTAGTCACAGGGGGATATGAGACCCAGTACTTC.

The chain is built from TRBV7-8 and TRBJ1-2; no firm D call. The germline V and J ends were trimmed by 5 bases and 7 bases, with 11 bases remaining between them. CDR1 SGHVS and CDR2 FQNEAQ come from the germline V gene. This CDR3 has 12 residues. CDR3 DNA sequence: TGTGCCAGCAGCCTAGACTCAGGTGGCTACACCTTC. Its translation: CASSLDSGGYTF. Looking up the rest from reference TRBV7-8 and TRBJ1-2 gives the full variable domain: GAGVSQSPRYKVAKRGQDVALRCDPISGHVSLFWYQQALGQGPEFLTYFQNEAQLDKSGLPSDRFFAERPEGSVSTLKIQRTQQEDSAVYLCASSLDSGGYTFGSGTRLTVV.

The rearrangement links TRBV7-2 to TRBJ1-5; D not certain. This CDR3 is built from 13 residues. Per germline, CDR1 SGHTA and CDR2 FQGNSA. Trimming removed 8 bases from V and 3 bases from J, with 11 bases in between. The CDR3 region has the DNA TGTGCCAGCGGCCGGGAACTCAATCAGCCCCAGCATTTT. Residues: CASGRELNQPQHF.

The rearrangement uses TRBV19 and TRBJ2-3, with D possibly matching TRBD1 (5 bases). Germline V gene lookup returns CDR1 LNHDA and CDR2 SQIVND (reference sequence). Deletions cut 6 bases from V and 2 bases from J, with 12 bases between. The CDR3 runs 14 residues. The CDR3 nucleotides read TGTGCCAGTAGGGCGACAGACACCACAGATACGCAGTATTTT. Protein: CASRATDTTDTQYF.

The genes are TRBV3-1 (or the pseudogene TRBV3-2) and TRBJ2-1, with unresolved D. Germline loops: CDR1 LGHDT, CDR2 YNNKEL (reference sequence). This CDR3 spans 13 amino acids. V shed 4 bases and J shed 0 bases, with 4 bases lying between them. The CDR3 is CASSRSSYNEQFF. The CDR3 nucleotides read TGTGCCAGCAGCCGGAGCTCCTACAATGAGCAGTTCTTC.

The chain employs TRBV10-3 and TRBJ2-5; a weak D match, TRBD2 (6 bases). V was shortened by 3 bases and J by 1 base, with 12 bases between the two germline ends. CDR1 is ENHRY and CDR2 is SYGVKD in the germline V gene. This CDR3 is 15 amino acids long. CDR3 coding DNA: TGTGCCATCAGTGAAGTGGCGGGAACCCAAGAGACCCAGTACTTC. Translated, it gives CAISEVAGTQETQYF.

The genes are TRBV18 and TRBJ2-7; 10 nucleotides agree with TRBD1. Germline CDR1 and CDR2: KGHSH and LQKENI. V shed 5 bases and J 7 bases; nucleotides not matched to a gene: 11. This CDR3 comprises 15 residues. The CDR3 here is CASSTSGTGAGEQYF. In nucleotides, the CDR3 is TGTGCCAGCTCAACGTCCGGGACAGGGGCGGGTGAGCAGTACTTC.